The clone carrying this TCR beta chain was detected only a few times. These data are taken from a study of blood T cells in healthy people across ages. The CDR3 contains 9 residues. Germline assignment: CDR1 DFQATT and CDR2 SNEGSKA (reference sequence). V lost 6 bases, J lost 10 bases, and 9 bases lay in between. Primed by a sample-barcoded 5' primer and a J-beta primer mix, a second PCR proceeded for 7 to 11 cycles. TCRdb used MiXCR to reprocess the 5' RACE reads, holding one entry per CDR3 protein. The sample holds fewer than 2 million distinct CDR3 sequences; approximately 39% are singletons and the top ten take roughly 23%.

Sample: blood. The V call is TRBV20-1, the J call TRBJ2-5; D not resolved. The source of this sequence is a human donor in good health. The CDR3 is CSAKSDQYF. The DNA of the CDR3 is TGCAGTGCCAAGTCGGACCAGTACTTC.